The 10 T cell receptor beta chains listed next were all sequenced from one sample in a study of blood T cells in healthy people across ages (dated by TCRdb to between 2014 and 2017). Receptor amplification or capture employed 5' RACE. Reads for this sample came from an Illumina HiSeq 2500. The second PCR ran for roughly 6 to 11 cycles and used a J-beta primer mix along with a sample-barcoded 5' primer. The public sequencing data were trimmed at Q25 with fastp and processed into clonotypes with MiXCR by TCRdb, which kept only in-frame beta chains. For every CDR3 protein sequence, its rows merge into one entry that carries the most common genes and DNA. Counted in this sample were around 750,000 distinct CDR3 sequences; about 55% of them appeared once. The ten largest clones capture under 50% of the sample. Input material: blood. The receptors shown here come from a man older than 75 in good health.

This clonotype was recorded a few times. J is TRBJ2-5 and V is TRBV27; 7 bases align to TRBD2. The DNA matches TRBJ2-7 better at its end, which makes the J call doubtful. The CDR3 contains 14 residues. Germline V CDR1 and CDR2: MNHEY, SMNVEV (reference sequence). The CDR3 sequence is CASSLRGGPDEQYF. The CDR3 DNA sequence: TGTGCCAGCAGTTTGAGGGGAGGGCCCGACGAGCAGTACTTC.

The gene calls are TRBV20-1 and TRBJ1-2; D unresolved. Trimming removed 6 bases at V and 1 base at J, with 9 bases between. CDR1 is DFQATT, CDR2 SNEGSKA, per germline (reference sequence). The CDR3 runs to 12 residues. The CDR3 DNA reads as TGCAGTGCCCCCCCCGGTAACTATGGCTACACCTTC. It yields the protein CSAPPGNYGYTF.

This clonotype was detected only a few times. This chain links TRBV7-9 with TRBJ2-7; no definite D call. The germline V gene has CDR1 SEHNR and CDR2 FQNEAQ (reference sequence). Trimming stripped 0 bases from V and 3 bases from J, with 12 bases between. This CDR3 is built from 15 residues. Here the CDR3 DNA reads TGTGCCAGCAGCTTAGCGTGGCAGGTCGGCTACGAGCAGTACTTC. Amino acid sequence: CASSLAWQVGYEQYF. Filled out from reference TRBV7-9 and TRBJ2-7, the complete variable domain reads DTGVSQNPRHKITKRGQNVTFRCDPISEHNRLYWYRQTLGQGPEFLTYFQNEAQLEKSRLLSDRFSAERPKGSFSTLEIQRTEQGDSAMYLCASSLAWQVGYEQYFGPGTRLTVT.

The rearrangement uses TRBV6-5 and TRBJ2-1, with 9 bases matching TRBD1. This CDR3 is 14 amino acids long. Germline V gene lookup returns CDR1 MNHEY and CDR2 SVGAGI. The junction had 1 base not matched to a gene; V was cut back by 6 bases and J by 1 base. CDR3 loop: CASRGQGSYNEQFF. CDR3 DNA sequence: TGTGCCAGCAGGGGACAGGGATCCTACAATGAGCAGTTCTTC.

The V gene is TRBV6-1, the J gene TRBJ2-7, with 10 bases that match TRBD2. Germline V gives CDR1 MNHNS, CDR2 SASEGT. The trim removed 8 bases at V and 3 bases at J, leaving 7 bases unmatched. CDR3 size: 14 residues. Here the CDR3 reads CASLRTSGNYEQYF. The CDR3 bases are TGTGCCAGCCTAAGGACTAGCGGTAACTACGAGCAGTACTTC.

The genes are TRBV12-3 or TRBV12-4 and TRBJ2-1; TRBD2 agrees at 7 bases. This CDR3 has 15 residues. The trim removed 7 bases at V and 1 base at J, leaving 7 bases unmatched. The CDR3 loop reads CASMGGGGSYNEQFF. In DNA form, the CDR3 reads TGTGCCAGCATGGGTGGGGGGGGTTCCTACAATGAGCAGTTCTTC.

The count of this clonotype is one. The chain combines TRBV20-1 with TRBJ1-4; D is ambiguous. V was pared by 5 bases and J by 5 bases, with 12 bases between. The CDR3 consists of 13 residues. Per the germline V gene, CDR1 is DFQATT and CDR2 is SNEGSKA (reference sequence). CDR3 sequence reads: CSAYAGQNEKLFF. Here the CDR3 DNA reads TGCAGTGCTTACGCTGGCCAGAATGAAAAACTGTTTTTT.

The gene calls are TRBV7-2 and TRBJ2-1; D possibly uses TRBD1 or TRBD2 (5 bases each). Near its end, the DNA agrees better with TRBJ2-7, so the J call may be wrong. CDR3 length: 15 residues. Germline CDR1 reads SGHTA; CDR2 reads FQGNSA. The CDR3 spells CAIPNRRSSYNEQYF. The CDR3 coding sequence is TGTGCCATCCCCAACAGGAGGAGCTCCTACAATGAGCAGTACTTC.

Concerning this clonotype: Just one base apart from a much larger clone, this may be a read error. The chain couples TRBV2 to TRBJ2-3; D gene unclear. The CDR3 consists of 15 residues. Trimming pared 3 bases from V and 7 bases from J, leaving 17 bases between. Germline V lookup: CDR1 SNHLY, CDR2 FYNNEI. The CDR3 sequence: CASSESLAPSNTQYF. CDR3 bases: TGTGCCAGCAGTGAGAGTTTGGCTCCCAGTAATACGCAGTATTTT.

This chain uses TRBV6-1 with TRBJ2-7; TRBD2 agrees at 7 bases. The J call is doubtful: the DNA matches TRBJ2-5 better. Germline assignment: CDR1 MNHNS and CDR2 SASEGT. The CDR3 sequence is 13 residues long. Written as DNA, the CDR3 is TGTGCCAGCAGCTTGGGGGGGGAACAGACCCAGTACTTC. It translates to CASSLGGEQTQYF.